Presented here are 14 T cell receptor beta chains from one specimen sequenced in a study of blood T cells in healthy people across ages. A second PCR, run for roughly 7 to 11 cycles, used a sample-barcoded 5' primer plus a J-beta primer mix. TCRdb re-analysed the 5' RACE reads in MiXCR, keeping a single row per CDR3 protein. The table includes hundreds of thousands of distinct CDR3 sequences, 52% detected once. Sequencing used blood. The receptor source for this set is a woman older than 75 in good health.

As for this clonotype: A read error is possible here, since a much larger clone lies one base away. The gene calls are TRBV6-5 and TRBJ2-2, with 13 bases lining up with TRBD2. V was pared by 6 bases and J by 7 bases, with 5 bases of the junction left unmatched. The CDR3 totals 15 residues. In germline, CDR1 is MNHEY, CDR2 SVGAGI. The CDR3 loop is CASSRLAGGGGELFF. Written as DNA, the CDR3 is TGTGCCAGCAGCAGACTAGCGGGAGGCGGCGGGGAGCTGTTTTTT.

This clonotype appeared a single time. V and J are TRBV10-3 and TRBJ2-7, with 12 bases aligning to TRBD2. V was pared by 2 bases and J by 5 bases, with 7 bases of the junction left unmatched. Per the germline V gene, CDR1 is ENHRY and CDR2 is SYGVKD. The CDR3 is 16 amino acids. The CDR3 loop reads CAISETRTSGVHEQYF. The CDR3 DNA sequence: TGTGCCATCAGTGAGACCCGGACTAGCGGGGTTCACGAGCAGTACTTC.

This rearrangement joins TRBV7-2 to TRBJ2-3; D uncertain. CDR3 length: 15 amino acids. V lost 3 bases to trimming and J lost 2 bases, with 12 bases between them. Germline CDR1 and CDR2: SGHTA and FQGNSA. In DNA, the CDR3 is TGTGCCAGCAGCTTGGGATGGGGAAACACAGATACGCAGTATTTT. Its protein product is CASSLGWGNTDTQYF.

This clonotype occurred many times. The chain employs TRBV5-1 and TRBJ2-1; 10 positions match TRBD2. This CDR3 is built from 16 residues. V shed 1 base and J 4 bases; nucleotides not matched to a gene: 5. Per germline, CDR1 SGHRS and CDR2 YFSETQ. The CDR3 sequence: CASSLLAGEIYNEQFF. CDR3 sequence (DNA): TGCGCCAGCAGCTTGCTAGCGGGAGAGATATACAATGAGCAGTTCTTC.

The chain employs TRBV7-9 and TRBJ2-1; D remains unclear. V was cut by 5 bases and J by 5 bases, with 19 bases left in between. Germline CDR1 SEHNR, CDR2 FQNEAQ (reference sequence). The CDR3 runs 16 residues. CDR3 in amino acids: CASSGFGGPSDNEQFF. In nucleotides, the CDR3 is TGTGCCAGCAGCGGGTTCGGTGGGCCCAGCGACAATGAGCAGTTCTTC.

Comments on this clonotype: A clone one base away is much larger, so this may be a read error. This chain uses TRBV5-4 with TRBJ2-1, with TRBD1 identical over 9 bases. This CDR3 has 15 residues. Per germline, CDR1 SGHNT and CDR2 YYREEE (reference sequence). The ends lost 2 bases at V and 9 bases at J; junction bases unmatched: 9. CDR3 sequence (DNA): TGTGCCAGCAGCTTCCCCCGGGACAGGGACAGTGAGCAGTTCTTC. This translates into CASSFPRDRDSEQFF.

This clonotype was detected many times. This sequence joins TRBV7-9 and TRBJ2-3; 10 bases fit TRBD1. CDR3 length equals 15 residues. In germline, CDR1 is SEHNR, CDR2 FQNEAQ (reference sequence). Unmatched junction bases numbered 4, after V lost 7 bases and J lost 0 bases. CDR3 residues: CASIRQGASTDTQYF. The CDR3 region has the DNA TGTGCCAGCATCCGACAGGGGGCAAGCACAGATACGCAGTATTTT. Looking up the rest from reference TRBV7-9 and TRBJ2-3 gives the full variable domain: DTGVSQNPRHKITKRGQNVTFRCDPISEHNRLYWYRQTLGQGPEFLTYFQNEAQLEKSRLLSDRFSAERPKGSFSTLEIQRTEQGDSAMYLCASIRQGASTDTQYFGPGTRLTVL.

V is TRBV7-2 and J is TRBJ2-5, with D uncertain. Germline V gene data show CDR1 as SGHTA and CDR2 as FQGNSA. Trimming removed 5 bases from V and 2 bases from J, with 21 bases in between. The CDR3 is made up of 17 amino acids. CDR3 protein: CASSTRKIGPIQETQYF. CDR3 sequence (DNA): TGTGCCAGCAGCACCCGTAAGATAGGACCGATACAAGAGACCCAGTACTTC.

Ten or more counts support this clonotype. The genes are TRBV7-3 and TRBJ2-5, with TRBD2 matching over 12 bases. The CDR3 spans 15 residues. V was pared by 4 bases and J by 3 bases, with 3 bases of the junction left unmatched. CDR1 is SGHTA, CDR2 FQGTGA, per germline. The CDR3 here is CASSSRLAGEETQYF. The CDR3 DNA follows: TGTGCCAGCAGCTCGAGACTAGCGGGAGAAGAGACCCAGTACTTC.

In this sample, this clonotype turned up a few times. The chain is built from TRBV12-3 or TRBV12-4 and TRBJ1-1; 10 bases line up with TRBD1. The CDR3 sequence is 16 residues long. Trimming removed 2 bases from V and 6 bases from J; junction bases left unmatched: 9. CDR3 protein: CASSLKGTGVRAEAFF. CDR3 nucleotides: TGTGCCAGCAGTTTAAAGGGGACAGGGGTTAGGGCTGAAGCTTTCTTT.

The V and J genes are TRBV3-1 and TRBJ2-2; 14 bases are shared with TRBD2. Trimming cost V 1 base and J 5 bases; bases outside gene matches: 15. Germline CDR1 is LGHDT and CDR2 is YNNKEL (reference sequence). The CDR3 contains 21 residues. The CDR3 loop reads CASSQAHRRGLAGARTGELFF. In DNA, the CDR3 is TGTGCCAGCAGCCAAGCCCACAGACGGGGACTAGCGGGAGCAAGGACCGGGGAGCTGTTTTTT.

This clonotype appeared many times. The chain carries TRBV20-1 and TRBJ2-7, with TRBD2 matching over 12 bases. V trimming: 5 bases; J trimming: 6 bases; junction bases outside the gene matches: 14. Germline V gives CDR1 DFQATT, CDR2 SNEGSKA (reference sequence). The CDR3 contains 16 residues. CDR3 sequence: CSAPRTSGDGLSEQYF. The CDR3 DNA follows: TGCAGTGCTCCCCGGACTAGCGGGGACGGATTAAGCGAGCAGTACTTC.

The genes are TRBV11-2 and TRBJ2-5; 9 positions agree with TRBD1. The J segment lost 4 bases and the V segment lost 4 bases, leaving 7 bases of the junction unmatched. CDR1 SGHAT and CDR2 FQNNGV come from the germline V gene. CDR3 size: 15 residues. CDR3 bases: TGTGCCAGCAGCTCGGGACAGGGCCAGTCAGAGACCCAGTACTTC. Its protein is CASSSGQGQSETQYF.

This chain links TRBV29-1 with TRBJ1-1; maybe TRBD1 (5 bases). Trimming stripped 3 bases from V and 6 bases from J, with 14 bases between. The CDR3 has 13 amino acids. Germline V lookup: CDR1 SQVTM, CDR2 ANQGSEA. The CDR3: CSVDTGIDSEAFF. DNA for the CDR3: TGCAGCGTTGACACAGGAATAGACTCTGAAGCTTTCTTT.